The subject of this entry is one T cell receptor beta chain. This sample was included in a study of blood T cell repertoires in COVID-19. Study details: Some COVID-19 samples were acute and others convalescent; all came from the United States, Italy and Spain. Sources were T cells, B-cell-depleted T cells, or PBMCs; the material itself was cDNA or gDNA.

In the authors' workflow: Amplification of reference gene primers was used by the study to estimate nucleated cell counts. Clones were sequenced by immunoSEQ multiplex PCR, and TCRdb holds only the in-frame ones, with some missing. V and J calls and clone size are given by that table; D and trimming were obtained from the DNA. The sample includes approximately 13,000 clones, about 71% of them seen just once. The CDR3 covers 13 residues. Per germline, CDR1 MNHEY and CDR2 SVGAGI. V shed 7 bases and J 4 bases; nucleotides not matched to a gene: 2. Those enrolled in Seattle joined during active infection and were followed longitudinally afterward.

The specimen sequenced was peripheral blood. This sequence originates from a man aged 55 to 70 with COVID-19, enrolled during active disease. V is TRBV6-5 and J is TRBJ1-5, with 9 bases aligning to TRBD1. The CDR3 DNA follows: TGTGCCAGCAACAGGGGGCGAAATCAGCCCCAGCATTTT. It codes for CASNRGRNQPQHF.